This T cell receptor (beta chain) was identified during a study of cytomegalovirus exposure and HLA in healthy donors. Study findings and constraints: An apparent linkage of common viral pathogens to several of the most significant clusters emerged in a later analysis. Fewer N-insertions (relative to the roughly 610-donor mean) were reportedly seen in an Asian-associated ancestry cluster in a later analysis. Earlier results showed most TCR beta V segments being productive about 87% or about 30% of the time. A later analysis linked a missense DCLRE1C variant to TCR beta V- and J-gene trimming.

60 Vbeta and 13 Jbeta primers were used in PCR. Clones were read by immunoSEQ multiplex PCR, and TCRdb kept only the in-frame ones, dropping some. The table shows over 150,000 clones, with more than 85% occurring only once. Comments on this clone: The antigen is unknown. The junction and the germline gene differ at one end; a read error may be behind it.

The CDR3 is made up of 12 amino acids. Germline CDR1 and CDR2: SEHNR and FQNEAQ (reference sequence). Sequenced material: PBMCs. The gene calls are TRBV7-9 and TRBJ2-7; 9 positions match TRBD2. This receptor was obtained from a girl less than two years old in good health and CMV-seronegative. CDR3 coding DNA: TGTTCCAGCGGGAGGAGGGCTTTGGAGCAGTACTTC. Translated, it gives CSSGRRALEQYF.